Here is one T cell receptor (beta chain) with its context. Study processing details: Reference gene primers were amplified, and this amplification served to estimate nucleated cell counts. Sequencing used immunoSEQ multiplex PCR; TCRdb keeps in-frame clones, though not all of them. The DNA gave D and trimming, while V, J and clone size come from that table. The sample carries roughly 100,000 clones, nearly 85% recorded once. The CDR3 sequence is 13 residues long. Trimming shortened V by 4 bases and J by 0 bases, and 6 bases separated the two germline ends. Per germline, CDR1 SEHNR and CDR2 FQNEAQ (reference sequence). The sample comes from a study of blood T cell repertoires in COVID-19. Overall study context: T cells, B-cell-depleted T cells, or PBMCs supplied cDNA or gDNA.

This chain links TRBV7-9 with TRBJ1-2; no clear D gene. The sample was peripheral blood. The receptor was isolated from a human donor in a cohort sampled during active or convalescent COVID-19. The CDR3 region is CASSYTANYGYTF. Here the CDR3 DNA reads TGTGCCAGCAGCTACACCGCTAACTATGGCTACACCTTC.